The rows below give T cell receptor beta chains drawn from one sample of a study. Via MiXCR, TCRdb re-called the RT-PCR reads, giving one row per CDR3 protein. This sample carries more than 600,000 distinct CDR3 sequences, more than 13% of them seen once, and the ten largest clones take around 3.3%. The sequencing sample was made of memory CD4+ T cells from blood. The origin of the receptors is a female donor in good health, serving as a healthy control. The CDR3 runs from the conserved cysteine through the conserved F or W. A D gene is named only where the DNA matches it firmly. Size is omitted from some rows. Given values are once, few, many or a class for expanded clones.

d_gene	abundance	v_gene	j_gene	CDR3nt	CDR3aa
TRBD2	NA	TRBV10-3	TRBJ2-3	TGTGCCATCAGTGAGCCCCTAGCGGGAGGTTCCACAGATACGCAGTATTTT	CAISEPLAGGSTDTQYF
TRBD1	few	TRBV29-1	TRBJ1-1	TGCAGCGTCACTCCCGGAGACAGGGTCACTGAAGCTTTCTTT	CSVTPGDRVTEAFF
TRBD2	few	TRBV5-1	TRBJ2-3	TGCGCCAGCAGCTTTACTAGCGGGGTCACAGATACGCAGTATTTT	CASSFTSGVTDTQYF
NA	NA	TRBV7-2	TRBJ1-3	TGTGCCAGCAGCTTAGGGACAATCTTCTCTGGAAACACCATATATTTT	CASSLGTIFSGNTIYF
NA	NA	TRBV30	TRBJ1-2	TGTGCCTGGAATCGAGAGTATGGCTACACCTTC	CAWNREYGYTF
NA	NA	TRBV12-3/TRBV12-4	TRBJ2-1	TGTGCCAGCGGAGGGGGGGAGGTTACCTACAATGAGCAGTTCTTC	CASGGGEVTYNEQFF
NA	NA	TRBV5-5	TRBJ1-1	TGTGCCAGCAGCTTGGCCTGGTCAGGGGCGAACACTGAAGCTTTCTTT	CASSLAWSGANTEAFF
TRBD1	many	TRBV7-2	TRBJ2-7	TGTGCCAGCAGCTCAGTTCCAGGGGGTCCCTACGAGCAGTACTTC	CASSSVPGGPYEQYF
NA	once	TRBV2	TRBJ2-3	TGTGCCAGCAGTGAAGCTAGTATAGATACGCAGTATTTT	CASSEASIDTQYF
NA	many	TRBV29-1	TRBJ2-7	TGCAGCGTTCGTTTCACGGGCTACGAGCAGTACTTC	CSVRFTGYEQYF
NA	many	TRBV6-1	TRBJ1-2	TGTGCCAGCACTCAGGATAACTATGGCTACACCTTC	CASTQDNYGYTF
NA	many	TRBV9	TRBJ2-5	TGTGCCAGCAGCAACCAAGAGACCCAGTACTTC	CASSNQETQYF
NA	many	TRBV29-1	TRBJ1-1	TGCAGCGTCCAAAAGGCCCCCAGGACTGAAGCTTTCTTT	CSVQKAPRTEAFF
TRBD2	NA	TRBV20-1	TRBJ2-3	TGCAGTGCCAGGACTAGCGGGACCACGCAGTATTTT	CSARTSGTTQYF
TRBD1	many	TRBV7-3	TRBJ2-3	TGTGCCAGCACCCTAACAGGGGGCACAGATACGCAGTATTTT	CASTLTGGTDTQYF
NA	NA	TRBV18	TRBJ1-5	TGTGCCAGCAGCCCCATCCAGGTTGGAGGGCCCCAGCATTTT	CASSPIQVGGPQHF
NA	NA	TRBV14	TRBJ2-5	TGTGCCAGCAGCCAAGTCGCTAGCGTTGAGACCCAGTACTTC	CASSQVASVETQYF
NA	few	TRBV29-1	TRBJ1-1	TGCAGCGCAGCACTGGGGGTAAACACTGAAGCTTTCTTT	CSAALGVNTEAFF
NA	NA	TRBV18	TRBJ1-1	TGTGCCAGCTCACCGGGGCCGGGGGGCCGGTGGGGCACTGAAGCTTTCTTT	CASSPGPGGRWGTEAFF
NA	many	TRBV6-5	TRBJ2-7	TGTGCCAGCAGTTACGGACATCCCGAAACCTACGAGCAGTACTTC	CASSYGHPETYEQYF
NA	few	TRBV12-3/TRBV12-4	TRBJ2-7	TGTGCCAGCAGTTTAGAAAGGGGGGGACGCGAGCAGTACTTC	CASSLERGGREQYF
NA	NA	TRBV5-1	TRBJ2-7	TGCGCCAGCAGCTTGGCCCAGAGGGAGGACGAGCAGTACTTC	CASSLAQREDEQYF
NA	few	TRBV27	TRBJ2-6	TGTGCCAGCGGTAGATCTCCGGGGCTTGGGGCCAACGTCCTGACTTTC	CASGRSPGLGANVLTF
TRBD2	many	TRBV7-3	TRBJ2-5	TGTGCCAGCAGCATGGCGGGGGACCCGCAAGAGACCCAGTACTTC	CASSMAGDPQETQYF
NA	NA	TRBV20-1	TRBJ2-3	TGCAGTGCTAGAGGGGGGACGGGCCACTCAGATACGCAGTATTTT	CSARGGTGHSDTQYF
NA	few	TRBV27	TRBJ2-1	TGTGCCAGCAGTTTCGATAGTGAGCAGTTCTTC	CASSFDSEQFF
TRBD1	many	TRBV27	TRBJ1-1	TGTGCCAGCGGACAGGGGGCATTTAATGCTGAAGCTTTCTTT	CASGQGAFNAEAFF
NA	NA	TRBV11-2	TRBJ2-3	TGTGCCAGCAGCTTAGTCCCAGCGACCACAGATACGCAGTATTTT	CASSLVPATTDTQYF
NA	few	TRBV6-1	TRBJ1-5	TGTGCCAGCATGCGACAGTCCAATCAGCCCCAGCATTTT	CASMRQSNQPQHF
NA	NA	TRBV27	TRBJ2-7	TGTGCCAGCAGTTCTCCAACCAGGGGCGGGTACGAGCAGTACTTC	CASSSPTRGGYEQYF
NA	NA	TRBV20-1	TRBJ1-6	TGCCTACCCAAGGGCCCAGGGAGCTCCTATAATTCACCCCTCCACTTT	CLPKGPGSSYNSPLHF
NA	many	TRBV29-1	TRBJ1-4	TGCAGCGTGGCCCGGGAGGGGCGGGGTGAAAAACTGTTTTTT	CSVAREGRGEKLFF
NA	many	TRBV7-9	TRBJ1-2	TGTGCCAGCAGCCCAAGCGCTAACTATGGCTACACCTTC	CASSPSANYGYTF
TRBD2	NA	TRBV18	TRBJ2-5	TGTGCCAGCTCACAACAATCCGGGACTAGCGGCCAAGAGACCCAGTACTTC	CASSQQSGTSGQETQYF
TRBD1	NA	TRBV20-1	TRBJ2-5	TGCAGTGCTCTTTCGGACAGGTTTTTGGAGACCCAGTACTTC	CSALSDRFLETQYF
NA	many	TRBV5-4	TRBJ2-1	TGTGCCAGCAGGGGGGACCGTGCCTACAATGAGCAGTTCTTC	CASRGDRAYNEQFF
NA	few	TRBV30	TRBJ2-1	TGTGCCTGGGTCAGTTACAAGGAGGGTAGCAATGAGCAGTTCTTC	CAWVSYKEGSNEQFF